Following are 25 T cell receptor beta chains from one sample sequenced in a study of Graves' ophthalmopathy and Graves' hyperthyroidism. Amplification of the TCR beta CDR3 regions used RNA transcripts (as template). The workflow started with a first-round RT-PCR run with HTBI primers and then moved on to a second-round multiplex PCR. Each CDR3 protein is one row after TCRdb ran MiXCR on the multiplex PCR reads. The data hold 680,000 or so distinct CDR3 sequences, with about 20% observed a single time. Sequencing was carried out using peripheral blood. The receptors come from a woman aged 18-29 years with stable Graves' hyperthyroidism. Some clones in this sample may be carry-over from other donors' samples.

A note on this clonotype: One end of the junction fails to match germline, which may point to a read error. The V call is TRBV20-1, the J call TRBJ2-4, with 11 positions matching TRBD2. Germline loops: CDR1 DFQATT, CDR2 SNEGSKA (reference sequence). There are 17 residues in the CDR3. As DNA, the CDR3 is TGCAGTGCTAGCATTCTAGCGGGGGGCTTAGCCAAAAACACTCAGTACTTC. Protein sequence: CSASILAGGLAKNTQYF.

This clonotype was recorded at least ten times. This chain connects TRBV20-1 to TRBJ2-5; perhaps D is TRBD1 or TRBD2 (5 bases each). V lost 6 bases and J 7 bases, leaving 18 bases between the germline ends. The CDR3 runs 13 residues. Germline V gene data show CDR1 as DFQATT and CDR2 as SNEGSKA (reference sequence). This CDR3 is CSARDGLEGTQYF. The CDR3 DNA reads TGCAGTGCCCGGGACGGCCTAGAGGGGACCCAGTACTTC.

This clonotype was recorded at least ten times. V is TRBV4-1 and J is TRBJ1-2; D not certain. V was trimmed by 0 bases and J by 5 bases, leaving 13 bases between them. This CDR3 spans 15 amino acids. The V gene's germline CDR1 is MGHRA and CDR2 YSYEKL. CDR3 DNA: TGCGCCAGCAGCCAAGATGAGGGTCGGTCATATGGCTACACCTTC. This encodes CASSQDEGRSYGYTF.

This clonotype was recorded at least ten times. V usage is TRBV20-1 and J usage is TRBJ1-2; 10 nucleotides match TRBD1. V shed 6 bases and J 3 bases; nucleotides not matched to a gene: 4. This CDR3 region has 13 residues. Germline V gene data show CDR1 as DFQATT and CDR2 as SNEGSKA (reference sequence). CDR3 DNA: TGCAGTGCCGCGGGACAGGGGTACTATGGCTACACCTTC. The encoded protein is CSAAGQGYYGYTF.

This clonotype occurred many times. J is TRBJ1-5 and V is TRBV24-1; D call uncertain. CDR3 length: 14 amino acids. Germline values: CDR1 KGHDR, CDR2 SFDVKD. V was clipped by 5 bases and J by 1 base, with 8 bases between them. In DNA form, the CDR3 reads TGTGCCACCAGTGGGGGTGGGAGCAATCAGCCCCAGCATTTT. Translating it yields CATSGGGSNQPQHF.

In the case of this clonotype: A much larger clone differs from this one at a single base, so this may be a read error. The V and J genes are TRBV12-3 or TRBV12-4 and TRBJ1-1; D not certain. The length of the CDR3 is 11 residues. CDR3: CASNQLGKACF. The DNA for the CDR3 is TGTGCCAGCAATCAGCTAGGTAAAGCTTGCTTT.

This clonotype was found many times. J is TRBJ1-2 and V is TRBV9; D gene ambiguous. V gave up 0 bases and J gave up 0 bases, with 9 bases separating them. Germline CDR1 SGDLS, CDR2 YYNGEE. CDR3 length: 15 residues. The CDR3 region has the DNA TGTGCCAGCAGCGTAGCAGGATTGGCTAACTATGGCTACACCTTC. Translation: CASSVAGLANYGYTF.

CDR3: CAWSNRGDQPQHF. In nucleotides, the CDR3 is TGTGCCTGGAGTAATCGGGGTGATCAGCCCCAGCATTTT. J is TRBJ1-5 and V is TRBV30; D unclear. V lost 2 bases and J lost 5, with 10 bases in between. This CDR3 comprises 13 residues. CDR1 and CDR2 (germline): GTSNPN, SVGIG (reference sequence).

This clonotype was counted at least ten times. This chain links TRBV12-3 or TRBV12-4 with TRBJ1-1, with a possible D match to TRBD1 (6 bases). V lost 3 bases and J 0 bases, leaving 8 bases between the germline ends. The length of the CDR3 is 14 residues. The CDR3 is CASSFYRVNTEAFF. The CDR3 bases are TGTGCCAGCAGTTTCTACAGGGTGAACACTGAAGCTTTCTTT.

The chain couples TRBV12-3 or TRBV12-4 to TRBJ1-2; D perhaps matches TRBD1 (5 bases). This CDR3 region has 13 residues. Between the trimmed V and J ends, which lost 5 bases and 4 bases, there was a span of 11 bases. The CDR3 bases are TGTGCCAGCAGTATGCAGGGAGTCTATGGCTACACCTTC. It yields the protein CASSMQGVYGYTF.

The sample holds many counts of this clonotype. The rearrangement links TRBV2 to TRBJ2-2; D remains ambiguous. V was trimmed by 1 base and J by 0 bases, leaving 9 bases between them. CDR1 and CDR2 (germline): SNHLY, FYNNEI. The CDR3 consists of 16 residues. The CDR3 coding sequence is TGTGCCAGCAGTGAAGAACACCCGGCGAACACCGGGGAGCTGTTTTTT. Its protein product is CASSEEHPANTGELFF.

There are a few counts of this clonotype. The V gene is TRBV6-2 or TRBV6-3, the J gene TRBJ1-5, with a tentative D call TRBD1 (6 bases). This CDR3 comprises 17 residues. Trimming took 6 bases from V and 0 from J, leaving 18 bases between them. Germline loops: CDR1 MNHEY, CDR2 SVGEGT. The CDR3 coding sequence is TGTGCCAGCAGCCTCCCCCGGGGAGGGGGTAGCAATCAGCCCCAGCATTTT. Translated: CASSLPRGGGSNQPQHF.

The chain employs TRBV6-1 and TRBJ2-7; TRBD2 aligns across 8 bases. The CDR3 runs 15 residues. Germline CDR1 MNHNS, CDR2 SASEGT. The V segment lost 6 bases and the J segment 2 bases; nucleotides outside the gene matches: 9. The CDR3 nucleotides read TGTGCCAGCAGCCCCAAGACTAGCGCGCCCTACGAGCAGTACTTC. Translated: CASSPKTSAPYEQYF.

The genes are TRBV2 and TRBJ2-2; 7 nucleotides match TRBD1. With 8 bases clipped from V and 5 bases from J, the junction kept 5 bases outside the gene matches. The CDR3 totals 13 residues. The germline V gene has CDR1 SNHLY and CDR2 FYNNEI. The CDR3 DNA reads as TGTGCCAGCTGGGACAGACAAACCGGGGAGCTGTTTTTT. Its translation: CASWDRQTGELFF.

At least ten counts were recorded for this clonotype. This CDR3 reads CASHDQGPQHF. For the CDR3, the DNA is TGTGCCAGCCACGACCAGGGGCCCCAGCATTTT. The chain links TRBV19 to TRBJ1-5; a weak D match, TRBD1 (5 bases). The CDR3 is made up of 11 amino acids. Between the trimmed V and J ends, which lost 9 bases and 9 bases, there was a span of 12 bases. Per the germline V gene, CDR1 is LNHDA and CDR2 is SQIVND (reference sequence). The full variable domain, completed using reference TRBV19 and TRBJ1-5, is DGGITQSPKYLFRKEGQNVTLSCEQNLNHDAMYWYRQDPGQGLRLIYYSQIVNDFQKGDIAEGYSVSREKKESFPLTVTSAQKNPTAFYLCASHDQGPQHFGDGTRLSIL.

The chain combines TRBV20-1 with TRBJ2-7, with a tentative D call TRBD1 (5 bases). This CDR3 region has 15 residues. V dropped 3 bases and J dropped 4 bases, with 19 bases sitting between them. Per germline, CDR1 DFQATT and CDR2 SNEGSKA (reference sequence). The CDR3 spells CSARPYHPPGYEQYF. DNA of the CDR3: TGCAGTGCTAGGCCATACCACCCCCCAGGGTACGAGCAGTACTTC.

At least ten counts were recorded for this clonotype. J is TRBJ2-7 and V is TRBV6-1, with D possibly TRBD2 on 6 matching bases. V was shortened by 7 bases and J by 3 bases, with 19 bases between the two germline ends. Germline values: CDR1 MNHNS, CDR2 SASEGT. This CDR3 is 15 amino acids long. The CDR3 is CASTTSAGSGYEQYF. For the CDR3, the DNA is TGTGCCAGCACTACGTCGGCGGGATCCGGCTACGAGCAGTACTTC.

The table lists this clonotype with many counts. This chain uses TRBV12-3 or TRBV12-4 with TRBJ2-3; 8 nucleotides agree with TRBD1. This CDR3 contains 14 residues. The ends lost 7 bases at V and 4 bases at J; junction bases unmatched: 7. In nucleotides, the CDR3 is TGTGCCAGCAACATGCTGACAGGGGCAGATACGCAGTATTTT. Translating it yields CASNMLTGADTQYF.

This clonotype was counted many times. The rearrangement links TRBV15 to TRBJ2-7; the D call may be TRBD1 or TRBD2 (5 bases each). Looked up from germline, CDR1 is LNHNV and CDR2 is YYDKDF (reference sequence). The CDR3 is made up of 14 amino acids. Trimming pared 4 bases from V and 7 bases from J, leaving 17 bases between. CDR3 in amino acids: CATSKSGTTREQYF. CDR3 DNA: TGTGCCACCAGCAAATCCGGGACGACGAGGGAGCAGTACTTC.

There are many counts of this clonotype. This chain joins TRBV7-2 and TRBJ1-2; no firm D call. Germline V gene data show CDR1 as SGHTA and CDR2 as FQGNSA. V gave up 5 bases and J gave up 3 bases, with 16 bases separating them. This CDR3 comprises 15 residues. The CDR3 DNA follows: TGTGCCAGCAGCCCAACAGCCATTCCTTACTATGGCTACACCTTC. It encodes CASSPTAIPYYGYTF.

This clonotype showed up many times. Because the CDR3's place on the DNA is in doubt, the DNA is left out and the CDR3 is given as listed by TCRdb. The V call is TRBV6-5, the J call TRBJ2-7; the table calls TRBD1, which could not be checked here. Germline V gives CDR1 MNHEY, CDR2 SVGAGI. The CDR3 is made up of 14 amino acids, end residues included. The CDR3 sequence: CASSTSTGSYEQYF.

The chain carries TRBV10-1 and TRBJ1-3; D is uncertain. V gave up 4 bases and J gave up 0 bases, with 10 bases separating them. Germline lookup yields CDR1 WNHNN and CDR2 SYGVQD (reference sequence). The CDR3 runs 15 residues. CDR3 amino acids: CASSASRNSGNTIYF. The CDR3 nucleotides read TGCGCCAGCAGTGCGTCCAGGAACTCTGGAAACACCATATATTTT.

This clonotype has more than one count but fewer than ten. The chain is built from TRBV7-9 and TRBJ1-1, with D possibly TRBD1 on 6 matching bases. The CDR3 is 14 residues long. CDR1 is SEHNR and CDR2 is FQNEAQ in the germline V gene (reference sequence). Trimming shortened V by 5 bases and J by 3 bases, and 13 bases separated the two germline ends. The CDR3 nucleotides are TGTGCCAGCAGCCAGGGGACGTATTACACTGAAGCTTTCTTT. This gives the protein CASSQGTYYTEAFF.

This clonotype was observed many times. This chain links TRBV6-2 or TRBV6-3 with TRBJ1-1; 9 nucleotides align to TRBD1. The length of the CDR3 is 19 residues. With 0 bases clipped from V and 3 bases from J, the junction kept 14 bases outside the gene matches. The germline V gene has CDR1 MNHEY and CDR2 SVGEGT. As DNA, the CDR3 is TGTGCCAGCAGTTACTCGAGTCTAAAGGGACAGGGATTTGACACTGAAGCTTTCTTT. Translated: CASSYSSLKGQGFDTEAFF.

There are a few counts of this clonotype. This chain links TRBV3-1 with TRBJ2-5; D uncertain. Germline CDR1 reads LGHDT; CDR2 reads YNNKEL (reference sequence). The CDR3 loop spans 13 amino acids. Deletions cut 4 bases from V and 2 bases from J, with 8 bases between. The CDR3 protein is CASSPEVQETQYF. DNA of the CDR3: TGTGCCAGCAGCCCAGAGGTGCAAGAGACCCAGTACTTC.